One and the same sample provided the 10 T cell receptor beta chains below, sequenced in a study of blood T cell repertoires in COVID-19. Data came from immunoSEQ multiplex PCR; TCRdb stores just in-frame clones and leaves some out. The top ten hold roughly 1.1% of the sample, which has roughly 170,000 clones, around 82% seen once. Source material: peripheral blood. These receptor sequences come from a man aged 55-75 years who had recovered from COVID-19.

The V gene is TRBV9, the J gene TRBJ2-3; D may be TRBD2 (5 bases). Between the trimmed V and J ends, which lost 4 bases and 3 bases, there was a span of 18 bases. The CDR3 has 16 residues. Germline CDR1 SGDLS, CDR2 YYNGEE. CDR3 region: CASSPRSGPGTDTQYF. The CDR3 nucleotides are TGTGCCAGCAGCCCCCGTAGTGGGCCGGGGACAGATACGCAGTATTTT.

This rearrangement joins TRBV11-2 to TRBJ2-7; possible D gene TRBD1, 6 bases. V shed 2 bases and J shed 2 bases, with 13 bases lying between them. Germline CDR1 is SGHAT and CDR2 is FQNNGV. The CDR3 totals 15 residues. CDR3 sequence reads: CASSLTVGGPYEQYF. The CDR3 coding sequence is TGTGCCAGCAGCTTAACGGTTGGGGGCCCCTACGAGCAGTACTTC.

The genes are TRBV18 and TRBJ2-7, with a weak D call TRBD2 (5 bases). Trimming removed 1 base at V and 6 bases at J, with 13 bases between. Germline V lookup: CDR1 KGHSH, CDR2 LQKENI. The CDR3 is 14 residues long. The CDR3 spells CASSPRYEGGEQYF. The CDR3 DNA reads as TGTGCCAGCTCACCACGGTATGAGGGCGGCGAGCAGTACTTC. Full variable domain (missing parts from reference TRBV18 and TRBJ2-7): NAGVMQNPRHLVRRRGQEARLRCSPMKGHSHVYWYRQLPEEGLKFMVYLQKENIIDESGMPKERFSAEFPKEGPSILRIQQVVRGDSAAYFCASSPRYEGGEQYFGPGTRLTVT.

The chain uses TRBV14 and TRBJ2-1, with a weak D call TRBD1 (5 bases). Germline V gene data show CDR1 as SGHDN and CDR2 as FVKESK. Trimming stripped 4 bases from V and 0 bases from J, with 10 bases between. This CDR3 spans 15 amino acids. In DNA, the CDR3 is TGTGCCAGCAGCCCCCTGGACACCTCCTACAATGAGCAGTTCTTC. Translating it yields CASSPLDTSYNEQFF.

The V call is TRBV5-8, the J call TRBJ2-2; 7 bases align to TRBD1. Losses at the gene ends were 2 bases for V and 6 bases for J; bases not matched to a gene: 7. Germline CDR1 is SGHTS and CDR2 is YDEGEE. The CDR3 totals 15 residues. The CDR3 reads CASSFTGVGAGELFF. The CDR3 DNA sequence: TGTGCCAGCAGCTTCACAGGGGTTGGGGCCGGGGAGCTGTTTTTT.

V is TRBV14 and J is TRBJ2-7, with 7 bases aligning to TRBD1. V lost 2 bases and J lost 9; bases outside the gene matches: 7. The CDR3 is 13 residues long. Germline V gene lookup returns CDR1 SGHDN and CDR2 FVKESK. CDR3 sequence: CASSQQTGIGQYF. Written as DNA, the CDR3 is TGTGCCAGCAGCCAACAGACAGGGATCGGGCAGTACTTC. The variable domain in full, completed from reference TRBV14 and TRBJ2-7, reads EAGVTQFPSHSVIEKGQTVTLRCDPISGHDNLYWYRRVMGKEIKFLLHFVKESKQDESGMPNNRFLAERTGGTYSTLKVQPAELEDSGVYFCASSQQTGIGQYFGPGTRLTVT.

The genes are TRBV29-1 and TRBJ1-1; D perhaps matches TRBD1 (6 bases). Germline lookup yields CDR1 SQVTM and CDR2 ANQGSEA. With 3 bases removed from V and 5 bases from J, the gap between germline ends came to 10 bases. The CDR3 sequence is 12 residues long. The CDR3 reads CSVEGTYTEAFF. CDR3 in DNA: TGCAGCGTTGAGGGGACATATACTGAAGCTTTCTTT.

J is TRBJ1-6 and V is TRBV30; D is uncertain. The CDR3 covers 13 residues. V was clipped by 1 base and J by 5 bases, with 6 bases between them. Germline V gene lookup returns CDR1 GTSNPN and CDR2 SVGIG (reference sequence). The CDR3, as DNA: TGTGCCTGGAGTGCTGCAGATAATTCACCCCTCCACTTT. Protein product: CAWSAADNSPLHF.

This clone was observed a single time. This rearrangement joins TRBV14 to TRBJ2-4, with D perhaps matching TRBD2 (6 bases). This CDR3 region has 16 residues. With 3 bases removed from V and 9 bases from J, the gap between germline ends came to 21 bases. CDR1 is SGHDN and CDR2 is FVKESK in the germline V gene. The CDR3 coding sequence is TGTGCCAGCAGCCAGAACGGGGAGGTCCGATTGGTCATTCAGTACTTC. Its translation: CASSQNGEVRLVIQYF.

The chain has TRBV7-3 and TRBJ2-3, with 7 bases matching TRBD2. The germline V gene has CDR1 SGHTA and CDR2 FQGTGA. V shed 4 bases and J 5 bases; nucleotides not matched to a gene: 6. This CDR3 is 14 amino acids long. CDR3 DNA: TGTGCCAGCAGCTCACGACCGGGGGGAGATACGCAGTATTTT. Protein product: CASSSRPGGDTQYF. The full variable domain, completed using reference TRBV7-3 and TRBJ2-3, is GAGVSQTPSNKVTEKGKYVELRCDPISGHTALYWYRQSLGQGPEFLIYFQGTGAADDSGLPNDRFFAVRPEGSVSTLKIQRTERGDSAVYLCASSSRPGGDTQYFGPGTRLTVL.